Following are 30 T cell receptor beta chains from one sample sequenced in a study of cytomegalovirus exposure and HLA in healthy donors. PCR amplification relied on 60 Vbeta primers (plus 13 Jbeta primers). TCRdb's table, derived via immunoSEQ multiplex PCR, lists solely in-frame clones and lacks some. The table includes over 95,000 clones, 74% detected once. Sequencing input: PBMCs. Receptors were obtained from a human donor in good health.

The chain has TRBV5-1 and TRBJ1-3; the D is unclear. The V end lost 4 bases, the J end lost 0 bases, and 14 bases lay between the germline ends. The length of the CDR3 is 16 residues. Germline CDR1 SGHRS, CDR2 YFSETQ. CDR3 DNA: TGCGCCAGCAGCCCAGGAGGAACCTTCTCTGGAAACACCATATATTTT. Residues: CASSPGGTFSGNTIYF.

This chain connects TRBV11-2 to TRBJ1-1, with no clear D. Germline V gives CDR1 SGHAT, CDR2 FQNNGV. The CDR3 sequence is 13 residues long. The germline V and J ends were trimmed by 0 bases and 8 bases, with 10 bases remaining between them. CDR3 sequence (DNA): TGTGCCAGCAGCTTAGATAACCGGGTGGAAGCTTTCTTT. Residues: CASSLDNRVEAFF.

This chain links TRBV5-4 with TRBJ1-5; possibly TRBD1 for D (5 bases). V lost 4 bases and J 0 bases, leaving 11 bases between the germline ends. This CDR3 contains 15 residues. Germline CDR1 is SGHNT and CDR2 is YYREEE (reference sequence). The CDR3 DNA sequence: TGTGCCAGCAGCAACACTCAGGGTAGCAATCAGCCCCAGCATTTT. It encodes CASSNTQGSNQPQHF. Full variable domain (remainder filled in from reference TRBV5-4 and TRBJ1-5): ETGVTQSPTHLIKTRGQQVTLRCSSQSGHNTVSWYQQALGQGPQFIFQYYREEENGRGNFPPRFSGLQFPNYSSELNVNALELDDSALYLCASSNTQGSNQPQHFGDGTRLSIL.

CDR3 sequence reads: CAWSVKTGDQPQHF. CDR3 in DNA: TGTGCCTGGAGTGTTAAGACAGGGGATCAGCCCCAGCATTTT. The genes are TRBV30 and TRBJ1-5; 8 bases agree with TRBD1. The junction had 3 bases not matched to a gene; V was cut back by 0 bases and J by 5 bases. The CDR3 sequence is 14 residues long. CDR1 is GTSNPN and CDR2 is SVGIG in the germline V gene (reference sequence). Combining the CDR3 with reference TRBV30 and TRBJ1-5 gives the whole variable domain SQTIHQWPATLVQPVGSPLSLECTVEGTSNPNLYWYRQAAGRGLQLLFYSVGIGQISSEVPQNLSASRPQDRQFILSSKKLLLSDSGFYLCAWSVKTGDQPQHFGDGTRLSIL.

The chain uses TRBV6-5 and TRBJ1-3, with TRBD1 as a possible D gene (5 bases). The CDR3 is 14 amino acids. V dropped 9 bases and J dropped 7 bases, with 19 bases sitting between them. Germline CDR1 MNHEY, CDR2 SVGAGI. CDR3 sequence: CASRMTREGNTIYF. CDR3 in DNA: TGTGCCAGTAGAATGACCCGGGAGGGGAACACCATATATTTT.

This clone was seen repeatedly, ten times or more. The CDR3 region has the DNA TGTGCCAGTAGTATACTGTCGGGATCGTCCGGCGGCTACACCTTC. Protein sequence: CASSILSGSSGGYTF. The rearrangement links TRBV19 to TRBJ1-2; D not certain. The germline CDR1 and CDR2 sequences are LNHDA and SQIVND (reference sequence). The CDR3 covers 15 residues. The ends were cut back, 2 bases at V and 8 bases at J, with 18 bases in the middle. Drawing the rest from reference TRBV19 and TRBJ1-2, the complete variable domain is DGGITQSPKYLFRKEGQNVTLSCEQNLNHDAMYWYRQDPGQGLRLIYYSQIVNDFQKGDIAEGYSVSREKKESFPLTVTSAQKNPTAFYLCASSILSGSSGGYTFGSGTRLTVV.

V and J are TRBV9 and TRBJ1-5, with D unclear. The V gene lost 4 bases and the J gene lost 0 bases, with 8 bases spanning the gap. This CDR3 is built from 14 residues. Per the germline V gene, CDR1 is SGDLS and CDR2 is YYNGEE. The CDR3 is CASSSRGSNQPQHF. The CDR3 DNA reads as TGTGCCAGCAGCTCCCGAGGTAGCAATCAGCCCCAGCATTTT.

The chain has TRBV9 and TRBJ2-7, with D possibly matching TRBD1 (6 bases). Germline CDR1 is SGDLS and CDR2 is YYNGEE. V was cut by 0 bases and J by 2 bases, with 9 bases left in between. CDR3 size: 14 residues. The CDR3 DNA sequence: TGTGCCAGCAGCGTAGGGACAGAACCCTACGAGCAGTACTTC. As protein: CASSVGTEPYEQYF.

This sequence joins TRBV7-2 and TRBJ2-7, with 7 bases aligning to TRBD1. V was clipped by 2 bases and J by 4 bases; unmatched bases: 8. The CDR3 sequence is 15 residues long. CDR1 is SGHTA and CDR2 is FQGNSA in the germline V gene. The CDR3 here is CASSLMLGQAYEQYF. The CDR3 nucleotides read TGTGCCAGCAGCTTAATGCTAGGACAGGCATACGAGCAGTACTTC.

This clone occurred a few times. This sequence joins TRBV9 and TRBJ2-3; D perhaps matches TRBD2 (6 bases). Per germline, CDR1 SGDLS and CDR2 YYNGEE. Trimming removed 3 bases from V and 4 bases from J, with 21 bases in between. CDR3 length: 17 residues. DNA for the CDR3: TGTGCCAGCAGCGGAGGGCTCGGGCAGGACTATTCAGATACGCAGTATTTT. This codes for CASSGGLGQDYSDTQYF.

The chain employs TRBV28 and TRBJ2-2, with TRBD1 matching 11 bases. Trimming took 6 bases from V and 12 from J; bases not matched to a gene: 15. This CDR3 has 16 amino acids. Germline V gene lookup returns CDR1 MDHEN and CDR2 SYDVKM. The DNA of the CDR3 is TGTGCCAGCAGCCGCGGACAGGGGGCGGGGAGGGCCCAGCTGTTTTTT. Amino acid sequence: CASSRGQGAGRAQLFF.

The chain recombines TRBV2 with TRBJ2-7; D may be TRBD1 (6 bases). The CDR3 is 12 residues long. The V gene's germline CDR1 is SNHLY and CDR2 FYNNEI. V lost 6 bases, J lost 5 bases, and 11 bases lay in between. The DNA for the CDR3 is TGTGCCAGCAGGGGGCAGGGGAACGAGCAGTACTTC. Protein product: CASRGQGNEQYF.

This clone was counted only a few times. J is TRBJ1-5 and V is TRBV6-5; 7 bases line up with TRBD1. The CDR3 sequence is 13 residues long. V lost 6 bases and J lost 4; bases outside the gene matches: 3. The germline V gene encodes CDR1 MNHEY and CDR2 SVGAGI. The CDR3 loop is CASRPQGNQPQHF. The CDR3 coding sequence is TGTGCCAGCAGGCCACAGGGGAATCAGCCCCAGCATTTT.

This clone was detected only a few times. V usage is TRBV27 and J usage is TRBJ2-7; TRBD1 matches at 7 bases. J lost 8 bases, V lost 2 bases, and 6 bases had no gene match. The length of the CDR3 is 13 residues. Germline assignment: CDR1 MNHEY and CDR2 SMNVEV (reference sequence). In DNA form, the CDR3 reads TGTGCCAGCAGTTTACGAAGGGACAGTAAGCAGTACTTC. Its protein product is CASSLRRDSKQYF.

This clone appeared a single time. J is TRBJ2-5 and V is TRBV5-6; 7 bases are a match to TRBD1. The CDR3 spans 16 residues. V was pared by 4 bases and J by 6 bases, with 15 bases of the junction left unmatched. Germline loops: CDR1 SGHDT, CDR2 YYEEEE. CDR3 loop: CASSGRDSRFFKTQYF. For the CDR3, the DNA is TGTGCCAGCAGCGGAAGGGACAGTAGATTCTTTAAGACCCAGTACTTC.

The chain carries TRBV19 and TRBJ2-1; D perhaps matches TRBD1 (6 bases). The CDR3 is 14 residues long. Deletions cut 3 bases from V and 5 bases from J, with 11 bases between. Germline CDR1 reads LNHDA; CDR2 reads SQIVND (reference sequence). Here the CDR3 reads CASSIRGSNNEQFF. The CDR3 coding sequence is TGTGCCAGTAGTATCAGGGGATCAAACAATGAGCAGTTCTTC. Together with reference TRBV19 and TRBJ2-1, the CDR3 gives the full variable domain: DGGITQSPKYLFRKEGQNVTLSCEQNLNHDAMYWYRQDPGQGLRLIYYSQIVNDFQKGDIAEGYSVSREKKESFPLTVTSAQKNPTAFYLCASSIRGSNNEQFFGPGTRLTVL.

As DNA, the CDR3 is TGCAGCGTTGGGTTTGGCCTCAATCAGCCCCAGCATTTT. Translated, it gives CSVGFGLNQPQHF. This chain joins TRBV29-1 and TRBJ1-5; D gene ambiguous. V was trimmed by 4 bases and J by 3 bases, leaving 10 bases between them. Germline V lookup: CDR1 SQVTM, CDR2 ANQGSEA. The CDR3 runs to 13 residues. Full variable domain (missing parts from reference TRBV29-1 and TRBJ1-5): SAVISQKPSRDICQRGTSLTIQCQVDSQVTMMFWYRQQPGQSLTLIATANQGSEATYESGFVIDKFPISRPNLTFSTLTVSNMSPEDSSIYLCSVGFGLNQPQHFGDGTRLSIL.

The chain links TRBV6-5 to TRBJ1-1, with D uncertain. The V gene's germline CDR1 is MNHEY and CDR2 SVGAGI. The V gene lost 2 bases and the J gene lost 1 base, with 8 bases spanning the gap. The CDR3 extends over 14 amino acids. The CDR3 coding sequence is TGTGCCAGCAGTTACCCGCGGAGGAACACTGAAGCTTTCTTT. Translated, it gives CASSYPRRNTEAFF.

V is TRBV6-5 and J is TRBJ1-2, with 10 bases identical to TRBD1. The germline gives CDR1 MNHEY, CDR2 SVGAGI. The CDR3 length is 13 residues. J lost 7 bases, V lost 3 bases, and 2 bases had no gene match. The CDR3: CASSYGDRGGYTF. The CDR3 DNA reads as TGTGCCAGCAGTTATGGGGACAGGGGTGGCTACACCTTC.

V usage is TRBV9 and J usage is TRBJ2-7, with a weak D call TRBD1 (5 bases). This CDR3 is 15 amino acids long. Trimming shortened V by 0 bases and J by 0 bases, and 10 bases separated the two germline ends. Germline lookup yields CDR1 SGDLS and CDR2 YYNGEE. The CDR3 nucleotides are TGTGCCAGCAGCGTAGGTCAAGGGGACTCCTACGAGCAGTACTTC. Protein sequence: CASSVGQGDSYEQYF.

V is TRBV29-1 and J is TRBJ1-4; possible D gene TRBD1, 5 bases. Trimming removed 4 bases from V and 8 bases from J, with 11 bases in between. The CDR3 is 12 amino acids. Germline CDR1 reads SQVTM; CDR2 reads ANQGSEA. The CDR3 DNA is TGCAGCGTTGGAGGCAGGGCGGAAAAACTGTTTTTT. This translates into CSVGGRAEKLFF.

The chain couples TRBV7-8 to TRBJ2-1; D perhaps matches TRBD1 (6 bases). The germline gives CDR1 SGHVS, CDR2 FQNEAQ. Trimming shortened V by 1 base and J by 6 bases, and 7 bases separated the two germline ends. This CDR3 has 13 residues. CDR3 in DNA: TGTGCCAGCAGCTTAGGGACAGTCAATGAGCAGTTCTTC. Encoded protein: CASSLGTVNEQFF.

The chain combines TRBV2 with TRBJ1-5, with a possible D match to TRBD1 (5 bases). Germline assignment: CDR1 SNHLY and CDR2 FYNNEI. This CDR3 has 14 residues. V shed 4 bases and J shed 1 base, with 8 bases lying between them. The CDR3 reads CASSGTWSNQPQHF. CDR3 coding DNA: TGTGCCAGCAGTGGGACATGGAGCAATCAGCCCCAGCATTTT.

The CDR3 coding sequence is TGTGCCAGCAGTGCCAGGACCGCTGGGGGGAACACCATATATTTT. Amino acid sequence: CASSARTAGGNTIYF. The J gene is TRBJ1-3, the V gene TRBV2; the D gene is possibly TRBD1 (5 bases). Germline lookup yields CDR1 SNHLY and CDR2 FYNNEI. V shed 4 bases and J shed 7 bases, with 17 bases lying between them. The CDR3 sequence is 15 residues long. The full variable domain, in which reference TRBV2 and TRBJ1-3 provide the parts outside the CDR3, is EPEVTQTPSHQVTQMGQEVILRCVPISNHLYFYWYRQILGQKVEFLVSFYNNEISEKSEIFDDQFSVERPDGSNFTLKIRSTKLEDSAMYFCASSARTAGGNTIYFGEGSWLTVV.

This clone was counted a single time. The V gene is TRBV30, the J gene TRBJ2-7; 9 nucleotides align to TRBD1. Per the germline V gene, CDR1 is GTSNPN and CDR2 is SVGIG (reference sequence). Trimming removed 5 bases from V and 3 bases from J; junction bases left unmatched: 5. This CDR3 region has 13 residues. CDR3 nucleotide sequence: TGTGCCTGGGCCGGGGACAGGGTCTACGAGCAGTACTTC. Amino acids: CAWAGDRVYEQYF.

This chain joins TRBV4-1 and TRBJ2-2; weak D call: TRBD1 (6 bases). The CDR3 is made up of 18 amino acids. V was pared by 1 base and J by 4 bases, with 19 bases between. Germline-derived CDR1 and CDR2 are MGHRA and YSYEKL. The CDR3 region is CASSQVSLQGSVTGELFF. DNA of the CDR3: TGCGCCAGCAGCCAAGTATCTTTGCAGGGGAGTGTCACCGGGGAGCTGTTTTTT.

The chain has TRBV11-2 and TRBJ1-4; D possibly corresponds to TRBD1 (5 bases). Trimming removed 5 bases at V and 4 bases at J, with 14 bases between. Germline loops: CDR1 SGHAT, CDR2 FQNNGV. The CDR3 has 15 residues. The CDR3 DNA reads TGTGCCAGCAGCCCGACGGGGGGGATTAATGAAAAACTGTTTTTT. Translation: CASSPTGGINEKLFF. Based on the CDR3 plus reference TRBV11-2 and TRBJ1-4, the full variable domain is EAGVAQSPRYKIIEKRQSVAFWCNPISGHATLYWYQQILGQGPKLLIQFQNNGVVDDSQLPKDRFSAERLKGVDSTLKIQPAKLEDSAVYLCASSPTGGINEKLFFGSGTQLSVL.

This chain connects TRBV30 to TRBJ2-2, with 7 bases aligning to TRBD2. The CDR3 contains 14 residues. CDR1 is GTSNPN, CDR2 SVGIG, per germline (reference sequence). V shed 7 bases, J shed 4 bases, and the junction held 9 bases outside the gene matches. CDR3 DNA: TGTGCCTCAACCCTTTGGGGGGGCACCGGGGAGCTGTTTTTT. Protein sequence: CASTLWGGTGELFF.

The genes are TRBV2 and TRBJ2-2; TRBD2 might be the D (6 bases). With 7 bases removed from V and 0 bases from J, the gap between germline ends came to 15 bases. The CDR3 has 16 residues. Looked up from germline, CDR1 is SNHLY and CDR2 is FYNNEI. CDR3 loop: CASIRGNPANTGELFF. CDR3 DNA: TGTGCCAGCATACGCGGGAACCCAGCGAACACCGGGGAGCTGTTTTTT. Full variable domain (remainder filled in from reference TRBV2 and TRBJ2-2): EPEVTQTPSHQVTQMGQEVILRCVPISNHLYFYWYRQILGQKVEFLVSFYNNEISEKSEIFDDQFSVERPDGSNFTLKIRSTKLEDSAMYFCASIRGNPANTGELFFGEGSRLTVL.

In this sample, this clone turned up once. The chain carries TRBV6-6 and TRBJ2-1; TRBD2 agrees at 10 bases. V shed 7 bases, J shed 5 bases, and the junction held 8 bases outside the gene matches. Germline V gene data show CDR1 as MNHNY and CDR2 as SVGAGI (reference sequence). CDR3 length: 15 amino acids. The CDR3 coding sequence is TGTGCCAGCAAGATAGCGGGGGGACTGAACAATGAGCAGTTCTTC. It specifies CASKIAGGLNNEQFF.